This T cell receptor (beta chain) was obtained from a study of blood T cell repertoires in COVID-19. Using immunoSEQ multiplex PCR, the repertoire was profiled, and TCRdb retains in-frame clones only, with some absent. This sample has 350,000 to 450,000 clones; over 75% occur once, and the top ten carry around 1.5%. The CDR3 runs to 16 residues. V shed 0 bases, J shed 3 bases, and the junction held 5 bases outside the gene matches. Germline V lookup: CDR1 SGHAT, CDR2 FQNNGV. Sequenced input: peripheral blood. The J gene is TRBJ2-7, the V gene TRBV11-2, with TRBD1 matching 10 bases. The origin of this receptor is a woman in her forties with COVID-19, enrolled during active disease. CDR3 in amino acids: CASSLDHGQGVYEQYF. The CDR3 DNA follows: TGTGCCAGCAGCTTAGATCACGGACAGGGGGTCTACGAGCAGTACTTC.